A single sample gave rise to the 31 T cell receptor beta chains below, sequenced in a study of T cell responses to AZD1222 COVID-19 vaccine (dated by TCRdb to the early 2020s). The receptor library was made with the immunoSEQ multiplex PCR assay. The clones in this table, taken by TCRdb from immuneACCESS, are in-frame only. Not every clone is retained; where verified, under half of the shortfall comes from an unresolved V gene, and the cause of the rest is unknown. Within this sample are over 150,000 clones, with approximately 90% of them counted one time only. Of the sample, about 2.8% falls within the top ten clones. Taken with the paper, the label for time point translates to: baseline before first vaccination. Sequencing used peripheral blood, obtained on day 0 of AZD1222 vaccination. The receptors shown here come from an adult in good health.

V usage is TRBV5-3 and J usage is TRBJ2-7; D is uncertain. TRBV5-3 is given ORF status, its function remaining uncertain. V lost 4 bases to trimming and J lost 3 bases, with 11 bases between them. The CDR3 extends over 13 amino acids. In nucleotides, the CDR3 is TGTGCCAGAAGCGGAACGGTTATCTACGAGCAGTACTTC. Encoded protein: CARSGTVIYEQYF.

The CDR3 region has the DNA TGCGCCAGCAGCTTAGGGGGGACAGCCAACTATGGCTACACCTTC. It translates to CASSLGGTANYGYTF. The chain joins TRBV5-1 to TRBJ1-2, with 7 bases that match TRBD1. Germline V gene lookup returns CDR1 SGHRS and CDR2 YFSETQ. The V and J ends lost 2 bases and 2 bases, in that order; junction bases with no gene match: 6. There are 15 residues in the CDR3.

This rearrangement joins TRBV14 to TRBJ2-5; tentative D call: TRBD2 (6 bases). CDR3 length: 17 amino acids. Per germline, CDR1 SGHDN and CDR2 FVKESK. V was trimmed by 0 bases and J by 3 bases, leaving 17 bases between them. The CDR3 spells CASSQDRRGGGKETQYF. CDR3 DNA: TGTGCCAGCAGCCAAGATCGGCGCGGTGGGGGGAAAGAGACCCAGTACTTC.

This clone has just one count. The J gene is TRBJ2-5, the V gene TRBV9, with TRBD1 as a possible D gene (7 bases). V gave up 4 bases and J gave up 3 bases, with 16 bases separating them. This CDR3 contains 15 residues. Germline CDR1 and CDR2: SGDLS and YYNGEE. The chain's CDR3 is CASSRQTGTEETQYF. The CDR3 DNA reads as TGTGCCAGCAGCAGACAGACAGGGACTGAAGAGACCCAGTACTTC.

CDR3 sequence reads: CASSIGQGALIYEQYF. The CDR3, as DNA: TGTGCCAGTAGTATCGGACAGGGGGCGCTGATCTACGAGCAGTACTTC. The rearrangement uses TRBV19 and TRBJ2-7; 11 nucleotides match TRBD1. The germline CDR1 and CDR2 sequences are LNHDA and SQIVND (reference sequence). The ends lost 3 bases at V and 3 bases at J; junction bases unmatched: 7. The CDR3 has 16 residues.

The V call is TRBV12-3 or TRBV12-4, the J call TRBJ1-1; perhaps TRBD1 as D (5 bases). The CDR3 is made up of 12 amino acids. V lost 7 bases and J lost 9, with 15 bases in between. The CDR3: CASTVTGTKAFF. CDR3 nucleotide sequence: TGTGCCAGCACAGTTACCGGGACCAAAGCTTTCTTT.

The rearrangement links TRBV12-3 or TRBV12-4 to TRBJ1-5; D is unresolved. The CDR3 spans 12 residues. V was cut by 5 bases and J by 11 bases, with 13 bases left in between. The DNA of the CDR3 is TGTGCCAGCAGTACCCATCCCGACTCCCAGCATTTT. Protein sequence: CASSTHPDSQHF.

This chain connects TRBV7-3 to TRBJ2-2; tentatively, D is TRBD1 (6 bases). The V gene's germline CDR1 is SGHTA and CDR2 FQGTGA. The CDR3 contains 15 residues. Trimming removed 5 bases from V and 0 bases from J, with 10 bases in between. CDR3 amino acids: CASSQQGPNTGELFF. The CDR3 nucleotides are TGTGCCAGCAGCCAACAGGGTCCGAACACCGGGGAGCTGTTTTTT.

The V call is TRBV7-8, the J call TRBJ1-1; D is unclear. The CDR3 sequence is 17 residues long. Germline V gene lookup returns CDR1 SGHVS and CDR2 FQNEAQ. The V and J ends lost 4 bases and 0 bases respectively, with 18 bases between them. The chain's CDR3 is CASSYSLEASMNTEAFF. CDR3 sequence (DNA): TGTGCCAGCAGCTACTCCTTAGAGGCCAGTATGAACACTGAAGCTTTCTTT.

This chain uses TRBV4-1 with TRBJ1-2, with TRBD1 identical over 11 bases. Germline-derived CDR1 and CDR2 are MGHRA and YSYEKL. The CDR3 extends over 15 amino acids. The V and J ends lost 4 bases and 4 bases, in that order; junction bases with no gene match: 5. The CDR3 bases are TGCGCCAGCAGCCCCGGACAGGGGGCTGGCTATGGCTACACCTTC. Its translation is CASSPGQGAGYGYTF.

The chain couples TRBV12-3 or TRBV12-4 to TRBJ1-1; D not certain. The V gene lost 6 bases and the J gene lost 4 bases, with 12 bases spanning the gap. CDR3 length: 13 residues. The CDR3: CASRLPGRTEAFF. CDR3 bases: TGTGCCAGCAGGCTCCCCGGGCGCACTGAAGCTTTCTTT.

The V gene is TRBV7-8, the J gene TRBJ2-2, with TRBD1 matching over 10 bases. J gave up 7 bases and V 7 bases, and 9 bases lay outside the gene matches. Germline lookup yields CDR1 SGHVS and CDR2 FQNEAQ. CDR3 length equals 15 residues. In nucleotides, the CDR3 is TGTGCCAGCACCTGGGACAGGGGTCTCCACGGGGAGCTGTTTTTT. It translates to CASTWDRGLHGELFF.

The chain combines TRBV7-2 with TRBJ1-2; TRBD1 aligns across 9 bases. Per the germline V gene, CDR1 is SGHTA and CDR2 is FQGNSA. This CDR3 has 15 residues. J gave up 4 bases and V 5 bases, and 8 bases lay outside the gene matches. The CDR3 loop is CASSPSPTGGYGYTF. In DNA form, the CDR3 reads TGTGCCAGCAGCCCCTCTCCGACAGGGGGCTATGGCTACACCTTC.

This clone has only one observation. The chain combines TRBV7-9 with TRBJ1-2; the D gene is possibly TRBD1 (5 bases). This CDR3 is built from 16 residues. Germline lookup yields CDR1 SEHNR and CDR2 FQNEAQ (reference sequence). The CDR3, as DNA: TGTTCAGACGGAAGATCGACACGGCTTAAGGGGTATGGCTACACCTTC. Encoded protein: CSDGRSTRLKGYGYTF. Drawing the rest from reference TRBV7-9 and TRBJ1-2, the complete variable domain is DTGVSQNPRHKITKRGQNVTFRCDPISEHNRLYWYRQTLGQGPEFLTYFQNEAQLEKSRLLSDRFSAERPKGSFSTLEIQRTEQGDSAMYLCSDGRSTRLKGYGYTFGSGTRLTVV.

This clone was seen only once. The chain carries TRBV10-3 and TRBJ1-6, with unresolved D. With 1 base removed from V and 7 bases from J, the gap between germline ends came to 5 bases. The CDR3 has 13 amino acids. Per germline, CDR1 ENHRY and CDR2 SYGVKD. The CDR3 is CAISELENSPLHF. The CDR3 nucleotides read TGTGCCATCAGTGAGTTGGAGAATTCACCCCTCCACTTT.

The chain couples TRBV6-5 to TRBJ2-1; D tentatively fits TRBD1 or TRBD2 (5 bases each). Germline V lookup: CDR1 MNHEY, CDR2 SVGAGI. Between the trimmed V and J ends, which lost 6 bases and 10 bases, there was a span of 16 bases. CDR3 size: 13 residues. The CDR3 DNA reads TGTGCCAGCAGAGCCACGGCTGGGGGAGAGCAGTTCTTC. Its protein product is CASRATAGGEQFF.

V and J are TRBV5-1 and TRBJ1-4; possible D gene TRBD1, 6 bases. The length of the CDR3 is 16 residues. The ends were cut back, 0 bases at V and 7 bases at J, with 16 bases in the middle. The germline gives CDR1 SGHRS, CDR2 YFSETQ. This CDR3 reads CASSLASGARVEKLFF. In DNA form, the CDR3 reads TGCGCCAGCAGCTTGGCGTCAGGGGCGCGGGTTGAAAAACTGTTTTTT. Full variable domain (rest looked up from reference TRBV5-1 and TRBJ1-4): KAGVTQTPRYLIKTRGQQVTLSCSPISGHRSVSWYQQTPGQGLQFLFEYFSETQRNKGNFPGRFSGRQFSNSRSEMNVSTLELGDSALYLCASSLASGARVEKLFFGSGTQLSVL.

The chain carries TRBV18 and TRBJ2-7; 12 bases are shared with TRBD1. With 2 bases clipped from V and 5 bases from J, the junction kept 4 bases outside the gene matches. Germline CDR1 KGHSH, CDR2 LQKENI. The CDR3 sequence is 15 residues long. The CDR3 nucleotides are TGTGCCAGCTCACCAGGGACAGGGGGCTGGAACGAGCAGTACTTC. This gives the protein CASSPGTGGWNEQYF.

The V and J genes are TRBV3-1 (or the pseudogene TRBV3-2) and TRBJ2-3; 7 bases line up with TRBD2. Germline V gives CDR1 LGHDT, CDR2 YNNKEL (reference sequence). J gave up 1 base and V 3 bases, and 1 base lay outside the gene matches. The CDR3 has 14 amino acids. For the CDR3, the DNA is TGTGCCAGCAGCCAGGCGGGGGGCACAGATACGCAGTATTTT. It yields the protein CASSQAGGTDTQYF.

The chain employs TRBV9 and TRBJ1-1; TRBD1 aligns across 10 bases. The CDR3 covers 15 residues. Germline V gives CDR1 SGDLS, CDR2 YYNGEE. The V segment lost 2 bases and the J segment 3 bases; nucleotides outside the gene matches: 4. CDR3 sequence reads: CASSVGTGAYTEAFF. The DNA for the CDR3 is TGTGCCAGCAGCGTTGGGACAGGGGCTTACACTGAAGCTTTCTTT.

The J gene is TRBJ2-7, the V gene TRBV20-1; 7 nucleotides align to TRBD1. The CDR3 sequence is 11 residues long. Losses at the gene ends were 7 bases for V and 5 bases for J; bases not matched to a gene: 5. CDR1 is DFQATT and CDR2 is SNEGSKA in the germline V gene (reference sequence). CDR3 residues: CSVAQGDEQYF. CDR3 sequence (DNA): TGCAGTGTTGCCCAGGGGGACGAGCAGTACTTC.

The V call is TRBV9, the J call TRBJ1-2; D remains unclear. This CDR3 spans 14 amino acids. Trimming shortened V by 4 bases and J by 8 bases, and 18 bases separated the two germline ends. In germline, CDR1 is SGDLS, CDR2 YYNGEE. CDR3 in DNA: TGTGCCAGCAGCCCTCCTGGGAGAGTCGGGGGCTACACCTTC. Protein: CASSPPGRVGGYTF.

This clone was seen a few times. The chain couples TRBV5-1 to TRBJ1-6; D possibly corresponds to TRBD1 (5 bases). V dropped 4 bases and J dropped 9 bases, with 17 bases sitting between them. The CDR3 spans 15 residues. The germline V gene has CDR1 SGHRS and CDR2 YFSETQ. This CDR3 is CASSANQGQGSPLHF. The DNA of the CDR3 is TGCGCCAGCAGCGCAAACCAGGGCCAGGGTTCACCCCTCCACTTT.

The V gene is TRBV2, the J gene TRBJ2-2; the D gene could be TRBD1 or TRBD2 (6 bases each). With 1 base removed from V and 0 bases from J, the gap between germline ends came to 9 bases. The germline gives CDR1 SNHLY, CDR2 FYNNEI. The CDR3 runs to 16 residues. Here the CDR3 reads CASSEGGASNTGELFF. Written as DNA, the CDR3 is TGTGCCAGCAGTGAAGGGGGGGCATCGAACACCGGGGAGCTGTTTTTT. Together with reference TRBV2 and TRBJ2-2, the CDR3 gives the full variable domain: EPEVTQTPSHQVTQMGQEVILRCVPISNHLYFYWYRQILGQKVEFLVSFYNNEISEKSEIFDDQFSVERPDGSNFTLKIRSTKLEDSAMYFCASSEGGASNTGELFFGEGSRLTVL.

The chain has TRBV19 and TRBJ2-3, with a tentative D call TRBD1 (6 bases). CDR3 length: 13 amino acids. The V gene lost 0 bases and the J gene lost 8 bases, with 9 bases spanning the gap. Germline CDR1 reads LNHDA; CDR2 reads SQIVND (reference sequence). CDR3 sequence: CASSIDGGGTQYF. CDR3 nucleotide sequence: TGTGCCAGTAGTATAGATGGGGGCGGTACGCAGTATTTT. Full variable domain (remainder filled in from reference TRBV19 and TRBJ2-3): DGGITQSPKYLFRKEGQNVTLSCEQNLNHDAMYWYRQDPGQGLRLIYYSQIVNDFQKGDIAEGYSVSREKKESFPLTVTSAQKNPTAFYLCASSIDGGGTQYFGPGTRLTVL.

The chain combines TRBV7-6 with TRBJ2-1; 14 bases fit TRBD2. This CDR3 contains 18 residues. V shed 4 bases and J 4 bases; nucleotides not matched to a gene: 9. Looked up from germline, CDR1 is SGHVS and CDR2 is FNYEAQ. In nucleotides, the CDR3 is TGTGCCAGCAGCTCCTCCGCCGGGACTAGCGGGGGTTACAATGAGCAGTTCTTC. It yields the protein CASSSSAGTSGGYNEQFF.

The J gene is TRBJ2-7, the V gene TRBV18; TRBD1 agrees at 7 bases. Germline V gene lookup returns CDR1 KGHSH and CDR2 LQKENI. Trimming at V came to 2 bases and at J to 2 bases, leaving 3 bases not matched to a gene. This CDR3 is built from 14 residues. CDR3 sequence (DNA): TGTGCCAGCTCACCATCTCAGGGGGCCTACGAGCAGTACTTC. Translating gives CASSPSQGAYEQYF.

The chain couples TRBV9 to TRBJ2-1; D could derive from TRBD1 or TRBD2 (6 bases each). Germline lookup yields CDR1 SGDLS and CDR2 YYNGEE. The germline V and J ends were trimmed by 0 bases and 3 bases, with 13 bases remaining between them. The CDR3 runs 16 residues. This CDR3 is CASSVVGGGLYNEQFF. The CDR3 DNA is TGTGCCAGCAGCGTAGTCGGGGGCGGTCTCTACAATGAGCAGTTCTTC.

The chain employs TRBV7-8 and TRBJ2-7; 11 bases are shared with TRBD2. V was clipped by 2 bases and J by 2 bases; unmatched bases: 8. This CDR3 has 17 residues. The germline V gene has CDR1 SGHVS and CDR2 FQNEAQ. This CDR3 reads CASSLTGASGGPYEQYF. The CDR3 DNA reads TGTGCCAGCAGCTTAACTGGCGCTAGCGGGGGGCCCTACGAGCAGTACTTC.

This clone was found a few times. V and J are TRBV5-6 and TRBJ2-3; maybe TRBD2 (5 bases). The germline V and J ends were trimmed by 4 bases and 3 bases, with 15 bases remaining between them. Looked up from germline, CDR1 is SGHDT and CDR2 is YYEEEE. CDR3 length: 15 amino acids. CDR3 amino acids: CASSTSAGGTDTQYF. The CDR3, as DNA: TGTGCCAGCAGCACCAGTGCGGGCGGGACAGATACGCAGTATTTT.

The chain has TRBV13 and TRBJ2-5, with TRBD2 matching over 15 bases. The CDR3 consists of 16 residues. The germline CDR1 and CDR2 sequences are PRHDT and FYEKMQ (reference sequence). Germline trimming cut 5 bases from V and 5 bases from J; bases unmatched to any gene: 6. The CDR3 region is CASSRGLAGGHETQYF. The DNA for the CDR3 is TGTGCCAGCAGCAGAGGACTAGCGGGGGGGCATGAGACCCAGTACTTC.